Listed below are T cell receptor beta chains from one sample, sequenced in a study of T-cell reconstitution after alpha-beta-depleted transplantation in children. TCRdb reprocessed the PCR reads via MiXCR and lists one record per CDR3 protein. This table holds hundreds of thousands of distinct CDR3 sequences, roughly 14% found once. Specimen: PBMCs, collected before TCRalphabeta/CD19-depleted stem cell transplant. The source is a girl aged 2 to 9 with congenital amegakaryocytic thrombocytopenia, due to receive a stem cell transplant. Both conserved end residues are part of each CDR3. D genes are given only for firm matches. Clone size appears in some rows only: once, few, many, or a class for an expanded clone.

V	size	D	J	DNA	CDR3
TRBV6-1	few	NA	TRBJ2-5	TGTGCCAGCAGAGCCAGCGGCCAAGAGACCCAGTACTTC	CASRASGQETQYF
TRBV6-1	NA	TRBD2	TRBJ2-3	TGTGCCAGCAGTCCCACTAGCGGGAGAGGGTCAGATACGCAGTATTTT	CASSPTSGRGSDTQYF
TRBV20-1	NA	NA	TRBJ2-5	TGCAGTGTGGTGACAGGACAAGAGACCCAGTACTTC	CSVVTGQETQYF
TRBV6-5	NA	NA	TRBJ1-3	TGTGCCAGCAGTTTACAGCGCTCTGGAAACACCATATATTTT	CASSLQRSGNTIYF
TRBV11-2	few	TRBD2	TRBJ2-7	TGTGCCAGCAGCTTGTCTTTTACTGAGGCGGGACTACACTACGAGCAGTACTTC	CASSLSFTEAGLHYEQYF
TRBV5-1	many	TRBD1	TRBJ2-1	TGCGCCAGCAGCCTTACCGGGACAGACAATGAGCAGTTCTTC	CASSLTGTDNEQFF
TRBV5-4	NA	NA	TRBJ2-1	TGTGCCAGCGGATCGGGGAGCCCCTACAATGAGCAGTTCTTC	CASGSGSPYNEQFF
TRBV28	many	NA	TRBJ2-3	TGTGCCAGCAGAATGGATAGGGACACAGATACGCAGTATTTT	CASRMDRDTDTQYF
TRBV5-6	few	NA	TRBJ2-7	TGTGCCAGCAGCGTACGACATTCGCGCTACGAGCAGTACTTC	CASSVRHSRYEQYF
TRBV27	NA	TRBD2	TRBJ2-1	TGTGCCAGCAGTTTATACCTAGCGGGAGTCAACAATGAGCAGTTCTTC	CASSLYLAGVNNEQFF
TRBV4-2	many	NA	TRBJ2-1	TGTGCCAGCAGCCAACCAATCCGCCCGGATGAGCAGTTCTTC	CASSQPIRPDEQFF
TRBV5-5	many	NA	TRBJ2-5	TGTGCCAGCACCACCCAAGAGACCCAGTACTTC	CASTTQETQYF
TRBV7-9	few	NA	TRBJ2-1	TGTGCCAGCAGCATAGCGACCGGCCCCTTGGGGTTCTTC	CASSIATGPLGFF
TRBV29-1	many	NA	TRBJ2-1	TGCAGCGTTGATGGCCAGGGACTGACCGGCGGGCCCTACAATGAGCAGTTCTTC	CSVDGQGLTGGPYNEQFF
TRBV16	NA	NA	TRBJ1-5	TGTGCCAGCAGCCAATTCGGCCAGCTGGGGAATCAGCCCCAGCATTTT	CASSQFGQLGNQPQHF
TRBV2	NA	NA	TRBJ2-7	TGTGCCAGCAGTGGCGGCCTTCCCTACGAGCAGTACTTC	CASSGGLPYEQYF
TRBV7-9	NA	TRBD1	TRBJ1-1	TGTGCCAGCCAGGGACAGGAAAACACTGAAGCTTTCTTT	CASQGQENTEAFF
TRBV20-1	few	NA	TRBJ2-1	TGCAGTGCTATGCGACAGCCAGCCTTATACAATGAGCAGTTCTTC	CSAMRQPALYNEQFF
TRBV5-1	many	NA	TRBJ2-5	TGCGCCAGCAGCTTGGCGCCCCGGACAGAGACCCAGTACTTC	CASSLAPRTETQYF
TRBV20-1	many	TRBD1	TRBJ2-7	TGCAGTGCTAGAGATAGTCAGACAGGGGGCAATGCCTTCGAGCAGTACTTC	CSARDSQTGGNAFEQYF
TRBV5-1	many	TRBD1	TRBJ2-1	TGCGCCAGCAGCTTGCCGGGACAGGCCTCCTACAATGAGCAGTTCTTC	CASSLPGQASYNEQFF
TRBV11-2	NA	NA	TRBJ2-5	TGTGCCAGCAGCTTAGATTCGTACCAAGAGACCCAGTACTTC	CASSLDSYQETQYF
TRBV29-1	few	TRBD1	TRBJ2-2	TGCAGCGTGACGGGACAGGGAAACACCGGGGAGCTGTTTTTT	CSVTGQGNTGELFF
TRBV12-3/TRBV12-4	many	NA	TRBJ1-5	TGTGCCAGCAGACAACCAAATCAGCCCCAGCATTTT	CASRQPNQPQHF
TRBV5-6	NA	NA	TRBJ2-7	TGTGCCAGCAGCTTGAAGGGCCACCTAACCTACGAGCAGTACTTC	CASSLKGHLTYEQYF
TRBV12-3/TRBV12-4	many	NA	TRBJ2-1	TGTGCCAGCAGCCGTGGACACGAGCAGTTCTTC	CASSRGHEQFF
TRBV5-1	many	NA	TRBJ2-7	TGCGCCAGCAGCTGGACGGACGGAGCCTACGAGCAGTACTTC	CASSWTDGAYEQYF
TRBV27	NA	TRBD1	TRBJ1-4	TGTGCCAGCAGTCGGACAGGGGCTAATGAAAAACTGTTTTTT	CASSRTGANEKLFF
TRBV18	NA	NA	TRBJ2-7	TGTGCCAGCTCACCAAAGGGACACCCACCGGGGGACTCCTACGAGCAGTACTTC	CASSPKGHPPGDSYEQYF
TRBV5-1	many	NA	TRBJ2-7	TGCGCCAGCAGCCAAGGACAGATCTACGAGCAGTACTTC	CASSQGQIYEQYF
TRBV5-1	many	TRBD2	TRBJ2-7	TGCGCCAGCAGCGTAGGACCGGGACTAGCGGGAGTTGGCTACGAGCAGTACTTC	CASSVGPGLAGVGYEQYF
TRBV5-1	many	NA	TRBJ2-1	TGCGCCAGCAGAGGTCAAACAGCGGCCAATGAGCAGTTCTTC	CASRGQTAANEQFF
TRBV29-1	few	NA	TRBJ1-1	TGCAGCGTTGATCGTCCTGGGGAAGCTTTCTTT	CSVDRPGEAFF
TRBV3-1	many	NA	TRBJ2-7	TGTGCCAGCAGCCAAGCGGACGGATCCTACGAGCAGTACTTC	CASSQADGSYEQYF
TRBV29-1	many	NA	TRBJ2-1	TGCAGCGTTGCGAGTGGGACCGATGAGCAGTTCTTC	CSVASGTDEQFF
TRBV20-1	few	NA	TRBJ2-5	TGCAGTGCTAGGGGAATGAGGACTGCTCTACAAGAGACCCAGTACTTC	CSARGMRTALQETQYF
TRBV10-3	few	NA	TRBJ2-2	TGTGCCATCAGTGACCCTACGGGGAACACCGGGGAGCTGTTTTTT	CAISDPTGNTGELFF